This TCR beta chain was profiled in a study of blood T cell repertoires in COVID-19. For the study at large: PBMCs, B-cell-depleted T cells, or T cells were the source of the cDNA or gDNA that made up the material.

Authors' analysis steps: Reference gene primer amplification gave nucleated cell count estimates. The table came from immunoSEQ multiplex PCR; TCRdb's copy has only in-frame clones and leaves some out. V and J calls and clone size come straight from that table; D and trimming were deduced from the DNA. The data hold about 89,000 clones, with approximately 88% observed a single time. V was pared by 1 base and J by 4 bases, with 8 bases between. Germline loops: CDR1 SEHNR, CDR2 FQNEAQ (reference sequence). This CDR3 has 13 amino acids. The chain employs TRBV7-9 and TRBJ2-7; tentative D call: TRBD2 (5 bases). The sequenced material came from peripheral blood. The receptor comes from a man aged 60-69 years with acute or convalescent COVID-19. The CDR3 loop reads CASSLVGGYEQYF. The CDR3 nucleotides read TGTGCCAGCAGCTTAGTTGGCGGGTACGAGCAGTACTTC.